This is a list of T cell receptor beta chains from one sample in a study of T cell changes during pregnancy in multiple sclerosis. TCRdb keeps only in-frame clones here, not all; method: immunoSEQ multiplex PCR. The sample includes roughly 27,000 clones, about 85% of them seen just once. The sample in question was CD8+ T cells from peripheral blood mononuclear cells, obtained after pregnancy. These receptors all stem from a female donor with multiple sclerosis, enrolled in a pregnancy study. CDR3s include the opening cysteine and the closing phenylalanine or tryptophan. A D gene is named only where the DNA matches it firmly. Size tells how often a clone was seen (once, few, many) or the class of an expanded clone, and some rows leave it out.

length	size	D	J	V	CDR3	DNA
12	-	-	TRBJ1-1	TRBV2	CASSDSYTEAFF	TGTGCCAGCAGTGATTCGTACACTGAAGCTTTCTTT
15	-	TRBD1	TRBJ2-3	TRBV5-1	CASSLTGGWTDTQYF	TGCGCCAGCAGCTTGACAGGGGGCTGGACAGATACGCAGTATTTT
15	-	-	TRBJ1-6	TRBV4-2	CASSQDWSYNSPLHF	TGTGCCAGCAGCCAAGACTGGAGCTATAATTCACCCCTCCACTTT
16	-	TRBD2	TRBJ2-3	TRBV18	CASSSLAGAGTDTQYF	TGTGCCAGCTCATCCCTAGCGGGGGCGGGAACAGATACGCAGTATTTT
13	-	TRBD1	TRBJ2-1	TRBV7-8	CASSLDRGYEQFF	TGTGCCAGCAGCTTAGACAGGGGGTATGAGCAGTTCTTC
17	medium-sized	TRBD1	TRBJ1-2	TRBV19	CASSTPPGQGARSGYTF	TGTGCCAGTAGTACCCCTCCGGGACAGGGGGCGCGTTCCGGCTACACCTTC
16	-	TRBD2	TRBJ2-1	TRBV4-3	CASSQGLAGGYNEQFF	TGCGCCAGCAGCCAAGGACTAGCGGGGGGATACAATGAGCAGTTCTTC
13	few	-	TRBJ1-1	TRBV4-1	CASSRVGVAEAFF	TGCGCCAGCAGTAGAGTCGGGGTGGCTGAAGCTTTCTTT
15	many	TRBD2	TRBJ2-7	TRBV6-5	CASSYSSGGAYEQYF	TGTGCCAGCAGTTACTCTAGCGGGGGGGCCTACGAGCAGTACTTC
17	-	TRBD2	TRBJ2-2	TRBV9	CASSVSGLAGFTGELFF	TGTGCCAGCAGCGTATCGGGACTAGCGGGGTTCACCGGGGAGCTGTTTTTT
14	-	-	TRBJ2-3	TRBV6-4	CASSGAGGTDTQYF	TGTGCCAGCAGTGGGGCAGGGGGGACAGATACGCAGTATTTT
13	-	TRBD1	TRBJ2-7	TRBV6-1	CASSHRGSYEQYF	TGTGCCAGCAGTCACAGGGGCAGCTACGAGCAGTACTTC
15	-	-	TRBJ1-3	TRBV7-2	CASSSDGNSGNTIYF	TGTGCCAGCAGCTCGGACGGGAACTCTGGAAACACCATATATTTT
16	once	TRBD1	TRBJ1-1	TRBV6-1	CASSESPGTGHTEAFF	TGTGCCAGCAGTGAAAGCCCTGGGACAGGACACACTGAAGCTTTCTTT
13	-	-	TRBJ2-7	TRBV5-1	CASSGENSYETYF	TGCGCCAGCAGCGGGGAGAACAGTTATGAGACGTACTTC
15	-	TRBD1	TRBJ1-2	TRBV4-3	CASSRRTGRSDGYTF	TGCGCCAGCAGCCGCAGGACAGGCCGGAGTGATGGCTACACCTTC
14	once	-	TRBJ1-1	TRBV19	CASSPGVYGAAAFF	TGTGCCAGTAGTCCTGGCGTATATGGGGCGGCGGCTTTCTTT
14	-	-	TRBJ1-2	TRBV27	CASSFREGRLGVHF	TGTGCCAGCAGTTTTCGGGAGGGTCGCCTCGGGGTTCACTTC
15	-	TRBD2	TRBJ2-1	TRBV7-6	CASTVSGVSYNEQFF	TGTGCCAGCACCGTCAGCGGGGTTTCCTACAATGAGCAGTTCTTC
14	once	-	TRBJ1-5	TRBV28	CASSTGWGFQPQHF	TGTGCCAGCAGCACAGGGTGGGGTTTTCAGCCCCAGCATTTT
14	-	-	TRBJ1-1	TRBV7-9	CASSFESGNTEAFF	TGTGCCAGCAGCTTTGAGTCTGGGAACACTGAAGCTTTCTTT
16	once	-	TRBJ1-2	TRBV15	CATSRVGPGDFYGYTF	TGTGCCACCAGCAGAGTGGGACCCGGGGACTTCTATGGCTACACCTTC
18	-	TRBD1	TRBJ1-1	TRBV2	CASSGRTGGMSMNTEAFF	TGTGCCAGCAGTGGTCGGACAGGGGGGATGTCCATGAACACTGAAGCTTTCTTT
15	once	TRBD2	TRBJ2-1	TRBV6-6	CASSPIGSGYNEQFF	TGTGCCAGCAGCCCCATCGGTAGCGGGTACAATGAGCAGTTCTTC
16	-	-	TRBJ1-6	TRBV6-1	CASSESPGDNNSPLHF	TGTGCCAGCAGTGAATCCCCCGGGGACAATAATTCACCCCTCCACTTT
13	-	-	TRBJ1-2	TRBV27	CASSPMGRAGYTF	TGTGCCAGCAGCCCCATGGGGAGGGCTGGCTACACCTTC
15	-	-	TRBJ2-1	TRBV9	CASSVVGDPYNEQFF	TGTGCCAGCAGCGTAGTCGGGGATCCCTACAATGAGCAGTTCTTC
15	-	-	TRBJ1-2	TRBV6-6	CASSPSEVGLYGYTF	TGTGCCAGCAGCCCATCAGAGGTAGGCCTCTATGGCTACACCTTC
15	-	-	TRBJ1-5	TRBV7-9	CASSLIGGLNQPQHF	TGTGCCAGCAGCTTAATCGGGGGTCTTAATCAGCCCCAGCATTTT
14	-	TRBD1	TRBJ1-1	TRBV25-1	CASSQTGGNTEAFF	TGTGCCAGCAGTCAGACAGGGGGGAACACTGAAGCTTTCTTT
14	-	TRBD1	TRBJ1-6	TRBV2	CATQEGQNYSPLHF	TGTGCCACCCAGGAGGGACAGAACTATTCACCCCTCCACTTT
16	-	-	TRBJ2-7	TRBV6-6	CASSYRRGTYSYEQYF	TGTGCCAGCAGCTATCGGCGAGGGACATACTCCTACGAGCAGTACTTC
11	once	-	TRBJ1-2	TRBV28	CASRRRDGYTF	TGTGCCAGCCGCCGCAGGGATGGCTACACCTTC
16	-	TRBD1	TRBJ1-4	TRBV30	CAWSLWSTGGDEKLFF	TGTGCCTGGAGCCTGTGGTCGACAGGGGGCGATGAAAAACTGTTTTTT
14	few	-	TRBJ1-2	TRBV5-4	CASSSGGGTYGYTF	TGTGCCAGCAGCTCGGGGGGCGGCACCTATGGCTACACCTTC
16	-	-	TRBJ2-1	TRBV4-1	CASSRDGTGRTHEQFF	TGCGCCAGCAGCCGGGATGGTACAGGGCGTACCCATGAGCAGTTCTTC
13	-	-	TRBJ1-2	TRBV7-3	CASSLLANYGYTF	TGTGCCAGCAGCTTATTAGCGAACTATGGCTACACCTTC
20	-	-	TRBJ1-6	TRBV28	CASSSPSDFGMRSYNSPLHF	TGTGCCAGCAGTTCCCCCTCGGATTTTGGCATGAGGTCCTATAATTCACCCCTCCACTTT
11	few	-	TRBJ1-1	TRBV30	CAGGGGTEAFF	TGTGCCGGGGGGGGAGGCACTGAAGCTTTCTTT
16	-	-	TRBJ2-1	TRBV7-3	CASSLFGGGGGFEQFF	TGTGCCAGCAGCTTATTCGGGGGTGGTGGAGGGTTTGAGCAGTTCTTC
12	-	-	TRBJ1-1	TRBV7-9	CASSLSQGEAFF	TGTGCCAGCAGCTTATCACAGGGAGAAGCTTTCTTT
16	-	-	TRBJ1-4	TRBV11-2	CASSFLARATNEKLFF	TGTGCCAGCAGCTTTCTAGCGAGGGCAACTAATGAAAAACTGTTTTTT
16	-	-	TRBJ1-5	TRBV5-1	CASSLGRAGSGQPQHF	TGCGCCAGCAGCTTGGGTCGGGCGGGGAGCGGTCAGCCCCAGCATTTT
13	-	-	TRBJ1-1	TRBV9	CASSFGRSTEAFF	TGTGCCAGCAGCTTTGGGAGATCCACTGAAGCTTTCTTT
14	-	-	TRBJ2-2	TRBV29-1	CSVGLGQGTGELFF	TGCAGCGTGGGACTGGGGCAGGGCACCGGGGAGCTGTTTTTT
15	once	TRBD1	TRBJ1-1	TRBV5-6	CASSWSTGMNTEAFF	TGTGCCAGCAGCTGGTCGACAGGGATGAACACTGAAGCTTTCTTT
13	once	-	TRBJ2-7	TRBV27	CASSFSRDYEQYF	TGTGCCAGCAGTTTCAGCAGGGATTACGAGCAGTACTTC
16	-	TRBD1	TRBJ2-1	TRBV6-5	CASSYDGTGLRDEQFF	TGTGCCAGCAGTTACGACGGGACAGGGCTTAGGGATGAGCAGTTCTTC
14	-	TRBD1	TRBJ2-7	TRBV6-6	CASSFGTDAYEQYF	TGTGCCAGCAGTTTCGGGACAGATGCCTACGAGCAGTACTTC
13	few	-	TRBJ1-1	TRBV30	CAWSVGGGTEAFF	TGTGCCTGGAGTGTGGGGGGTGGCACTGAAGCTTTCTTT
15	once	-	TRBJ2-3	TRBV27	CASSLIGGYTDTQYF	TGTGCCAGCAGTTTAATCGGAGGGTACACAGATACGCAGTATTTT
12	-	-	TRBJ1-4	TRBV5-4	CASSSSGEKLFF	TGTGCCAGCAGTTCGTCAGGGGAAAAACTGTTTTTT
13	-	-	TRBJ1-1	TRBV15	CATAGLMNTEAFF	TGTGCCACTGCGGGCCTCATGAACACTGAAGCTTTCTTT